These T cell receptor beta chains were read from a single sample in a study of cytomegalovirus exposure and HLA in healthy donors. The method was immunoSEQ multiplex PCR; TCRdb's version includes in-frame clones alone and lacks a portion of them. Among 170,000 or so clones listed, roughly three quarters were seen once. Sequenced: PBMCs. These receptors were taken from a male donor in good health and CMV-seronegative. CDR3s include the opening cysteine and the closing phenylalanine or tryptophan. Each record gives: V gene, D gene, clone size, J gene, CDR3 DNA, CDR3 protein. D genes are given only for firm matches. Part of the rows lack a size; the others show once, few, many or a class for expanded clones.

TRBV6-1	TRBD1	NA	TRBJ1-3	TGTGCCAGCAGTGTCGGGACAGGGCCCTCTGGAAACACCATATATTTT	CASSVGTGPSGNTIYF
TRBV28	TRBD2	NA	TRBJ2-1	TGTGCCAGCAGTGATCCGGGACTAGCGGGAGTATTCGAGCAGTTCTTC	CASSDPGLAGVFEQFF
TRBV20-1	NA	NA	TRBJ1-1	TGCAGTGCAGGGGGGGGGCGGATAGCTTTCTTT	CSAGGGRIAFF
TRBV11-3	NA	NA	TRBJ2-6	TGTGCCAGCAGCTCGAGCTCTGGGGCCAACGTCCTGACTTTC	CASSSSSGANVLTF
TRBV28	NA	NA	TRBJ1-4	TGTGCCAGCAGTCTCCTAGAGCCCCGGGAGGAACTGTTTTTT	CASSLLEPREELFF
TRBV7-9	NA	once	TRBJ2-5	TGTGCCAGCAGCTTACTAGGAGAGACCCAGTACTTC	CASSLLGETQYF
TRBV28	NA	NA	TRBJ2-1	TGTGCCAGCAGTTCCGGGACTGGATACAATGAGCAGTTCTTC	CASSSGTGYNEQFF
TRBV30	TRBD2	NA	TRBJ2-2	TGTGCCTGGAGTTCGGGGCCAGCGGGAGGGATTAACACCGGGGAGCTGTTTTTT	CAWSSGPAGGINTGELFF
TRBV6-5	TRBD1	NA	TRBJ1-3	TGTGCCAGCAGACAAAGGGGACAGGCTGGAAACACCATATATTTT	CASRQRGQAGNTIYF
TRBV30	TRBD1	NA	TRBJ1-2	TGTGCCGGGACCCACTCTCAGACAGGGAACTATGGCTACACCTTC	CAGTHSQTGNYGYTF
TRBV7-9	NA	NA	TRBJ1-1	TGTGCCAGCAGCTCCCAGGGTACGACTGAAGCTTTCTTT	CASSSQGTTEAFF
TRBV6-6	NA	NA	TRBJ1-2	TGTGCCAGCAGTTTAGGACAGTTTGGAAGGGAAGGGGGCTACACCTTC	CASSLGQFGREGGYTF